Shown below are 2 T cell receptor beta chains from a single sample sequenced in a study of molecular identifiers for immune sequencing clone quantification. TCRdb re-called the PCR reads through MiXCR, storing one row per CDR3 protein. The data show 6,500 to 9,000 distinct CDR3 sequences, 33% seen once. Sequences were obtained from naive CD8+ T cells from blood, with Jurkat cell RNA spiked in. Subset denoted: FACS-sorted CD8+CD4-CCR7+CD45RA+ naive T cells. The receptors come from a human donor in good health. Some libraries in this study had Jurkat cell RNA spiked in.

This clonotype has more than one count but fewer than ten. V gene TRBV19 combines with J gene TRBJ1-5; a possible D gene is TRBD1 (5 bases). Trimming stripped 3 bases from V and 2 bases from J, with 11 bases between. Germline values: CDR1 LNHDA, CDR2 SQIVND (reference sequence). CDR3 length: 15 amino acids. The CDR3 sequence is CASSIAREGNQPQHF. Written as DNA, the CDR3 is TGTGCCAGTAGTATTGCCAGGGAAGGCAATCAGCCCCAGCATTTT.

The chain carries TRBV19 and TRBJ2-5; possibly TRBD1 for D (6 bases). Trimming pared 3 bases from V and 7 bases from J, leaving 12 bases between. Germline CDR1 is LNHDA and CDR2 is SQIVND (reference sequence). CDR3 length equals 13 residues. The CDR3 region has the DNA TGTGCCAGTAGTATGTGGACAGAAGCGACCCAGTACTTC. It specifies CASSMWTEATQYF.